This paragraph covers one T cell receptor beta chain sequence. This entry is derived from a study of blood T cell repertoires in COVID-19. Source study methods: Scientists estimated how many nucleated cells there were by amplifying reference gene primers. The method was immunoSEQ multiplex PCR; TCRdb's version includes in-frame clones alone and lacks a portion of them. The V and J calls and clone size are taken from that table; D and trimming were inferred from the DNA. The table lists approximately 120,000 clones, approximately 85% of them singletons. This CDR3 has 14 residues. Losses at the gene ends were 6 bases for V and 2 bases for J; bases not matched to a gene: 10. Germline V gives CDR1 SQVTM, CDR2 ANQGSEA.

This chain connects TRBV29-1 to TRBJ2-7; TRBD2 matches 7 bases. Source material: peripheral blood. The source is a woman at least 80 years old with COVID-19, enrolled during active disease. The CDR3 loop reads CSVSTSEFAYEQYF. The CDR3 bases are TGCAGCGTCTCAACTAGCGAGTTTGCCTACGAGCAGTACTTC.